One and the same sample provided the 8 T cell receptor beta chains below, sequenced in a study of PD-1 blockade in classical Hodgkin lymphoma. Autologous stem cell transplantation was followed by relapse in every patient, and brentuximab vedotin exposure varied. TCRdb keeps only in-frame clones here, not all; method: immunoSEQ multiplex PCR. The table has about 94,000 clones, 89% seen once. This sample comprised peripheral blood mononuclear cells (PBMCs), obtained before the second cycle of nivolumab. Source of these receptors: a human donor with classical Hodgkin lymphoma.

This chain links TRBV5-1 with TRBJ1-3; D gene unclear. The V and J ends lost 4 bases and 1 base respectively, with 9 bases between them. The CDR3 length is 14 residues. Germline CDR1 reads SGHRS; CDR2 reads YFSETQ. The DNA of the CDR3 is TGCGCCAGCAGCAACACGGGATCTGGAAACACCATATATTTT. Its translation: CASSNTGSGNTIYF.

The gene calls are TRBV11-3 and TRBJ2-1; no definite D call. V dropped 0 bases and J dropped 9 bases, with 6 bases sitting between them. The CDR3 consists of 12 residues. Germline V gene data show CDR1 as SGHNT and CDR2 as YENEEA. As DNA, the CDR3 is TGTGCCAGCAGCTTAGACGCCGCTGAGCAGTTCTTC. Translation gives CASSLDAAEQFF.

Remarks on this clone: Sequence at one end of the junction differs from germline and may be a read error. The gene calls are TRBV10-1 and TRBJ2-7; D might be TRBD1 (8 bases). This CDR3 is 12 amino acids long. In germline, CDR1 is WNHNN, CDR2 SYGVQD (reference sequence). CDR3 nucleotide sequence: TGCGCCAGCAGTGACCCCGGACAGGGACTAATCTTC. Translating gives CASSDPGQGLIF.

The rearrangement joins TRBV28 to TRBJ2-7; D is unclear. V was trimmed by 6 bases and J by 1 base, leaving 16 bases between them. The germline CDR1 and CDR2 sequences are MDHEN and SYDVKM. The CDR3 loop spans 15 amino acids. The CDR3 DNA reads TGTGCCAGCAGACCTCCGACACCACCTTCCTACGAGCAGTACTTC. Residues: CASRPPTPPSYEQYF.

This clone is a singleton in its sample. The chain recombines TRBV15 with TRBJ2-3; 11 nucleotides match TRBD1. V shed 3 bases, J shed 1 base, and the junction held 3 bases outside the gene matches. CDR1 and CDR2 (germline): LNHNV, YYDKDF (reference sequence). This CDR3 is built from 16 residues. The CDR3 loop is CATSRDRGLGTDTQYF. DNA of the CDR3: TGTGCCACCAGCAGGGACAGGGGGCTGGGCACAGATACGCAGTATTTT. The complete variable domain, with remaining parts taken from reference TRBV15 and TRBJ2-3, reads DAMVIQNPRYQVTQFGKPVTLSCSQTLNHNVMYWYQQKSSQAPKLLFHYYDKDFNNEADTPDNFQSRRPNTSFCFLDIRSPGLGDTAMYLCATSRDRGLGTDTQYFGPGTRLTVL.

V usage is TRBV6-1 and J usage is TRBJ1-2; unclear D gene. The CDR3 covers 13 residues. The V end was cut by 6 bases, the J end by 6 bases, with 14 bases between. The germline V gene has CDR1 MNHNS and CDR2 SASEGT. CDR3 residues: CASRTLQPNGYTF. For the CDR3, the DNA is TGTGCCAGCAGGACCCTACAGCCGAATGGCTACACCTTC.

The chain carries TRBV5-6 and TRBJ2-1; D gene uncertain. This CDR3 spans 16 amino acids. Trimming stripped 4 bases from V and 3 bases from J, with 17 bases between. Germline V gene lookup returns CDR1 SGHDT and CDR2 YYEEEE. CDR3 sequence: CASSPRRPDLYNEQFF. Here the CDR3 DNA reads TGTGCCAGCAGCCCAAGACGCCCCGATCTCTACAATGAGCAGTTCTTC.

This chain links TRBV2 with TRBJ2-2, with 9 bases aligning to TRBD1. This CDR3 comprises 18 residues. With 2 bases clipped from V and 3 bases from J, the junction kept 10 bases outside the gene matches. Looked up from germline, CDR1 is SNHLY and CDR2 is FYNNEI. The CDR3 DNA reads TGTGCCAGCAGTGAATATAGGACAGGGGCATGGGACACCGGGGAGCTGTTTTTT. It specifies CASSEYRTGAWDTGELFF. The full variable domain, completed using reference TRBV2 and TRBJ2-2, is EPEVTQTPSHQVTQMGQEVILRCVPISNHLYFYWYRQILGQKVEFLVSFYNNEISEKSEIFDDQFSVERPDGSNFTLKIRSTKLEDSAMYFCASSEYRTGAWDTGELFFGEGSRLTVL.